This passage covers 32 T cell receptor beta chains from one sample sequenced in a study of T cell changes during pregnancy in multiple sclerosis. Libraries were prepared by immunoSEQ multiplex PCR; TCRdb keeps only in-frame clonotypes and omits some of them. Of 35,000 to 40,000 clones listed, roughly nine tenths were seen once; the top ten hold more than 0.7%. The sequenced sample was CD4+ T cells from peripheral blood mononuclear cells, obtained after pregnancy. Receptor source: a female donor in good health, enrolled as a control in a pregnancy study.

The rearrangement uses TRBV6-5 and TRBJ2-1; D is ambiguous. The CDR3 is made up of 12 amino acids. Germline V gives CDR1 MNHEY, CDR2 SVGAGI. The V end lost 8 bases, the J end lost 0 bases, and 5 bases lay between the germline ends. CDR3 nucleotide sequence: TGTGCCAGCGTGAGCTCCTACAATGAGCAGTTCTTC. Protein: CASVSSYNEQFF.

The chain is built from TRBV29-1 and TRBJ2-1, with 10 bases that match TRBD2. The CDR3 has 15 amino acids. Germline V gives CDR1 SQVTM, CDR2 ANQGSEA. V was pared by 3 bases and J by 8 bases, with 10 bases of the junction left unmatched. CDR3 DNA sequence: TGCAGCGTTGAGCCGGCTAGCGGGAGAGGCTATGAGCAGTTCTTC. Amino acid sequence: CSVEPASGRGYEQFF.

The V call is TRBV13, the J call TRBJ2-7; 8 bases map to TRBD2. There are 18 residues in the CDR3. V shed 0 bases, J shed 6 bases, and the junction held 16 bases outside the gene matches. Germline V gives CDR1 PRHDT, CDR2 FYEKMQ (reference sequence). CDR3 amino acids: CASSLGARAGGLNGEQYF. The CDR3 DNA sequence: TGTGCCAGCAGCTTAGGTGCAAGGGCGGGAGGCTTGAACGGCGAGCAGTACTTC.

Regarding this clone: A junction boundary mismatches the germline segment, possibly from a read error. V and J are TRBV6-5 and TRBJ1-3; the D gene is possibly TRBD1 (6 bases). This CDR3 region has 12 residues. CDR1 is MNHEY and CDR2 is SVGAGI in the germline V gene. The CDR3 here is CASSSAEPGEVF. The CDR3 DNA reads TGTGCCAGCAGTTCCGCCGAACCAGGGGAAGTATTT.

This chain uses TRBV30 with TRBJ1-6; 10 bases align to TRBD1. Per germline, CDR1 GTSNPN and CDR2 SVGIG (reference sequence). The CDR3 covers 14 residues. V was pared by 2 bases and J by 7 bases, with 2 bases of the junction left unmatched. CDR3 DNA sequence: TGTGCCTGGAGTCTGGACAGGGGGAATTCACCCCTCCACTTT. Translating gives CAWSLDRGNSPLHF.

CDR3 in DNA: TGTGCCAGCTCACCAACTTCAGGACAGTCGTTTTTTATGAACACTGAAGCTTTCTTT. Its protein is CASSPTSGQSFFMNTEAFF. The chain carries TRBV18 and TRBJ1-1; possible D gene TRBD1, 6 bases. V gave up 2 bases and J gave up 0 bases, with 22 bases separating them. The V gene's germline CDR1 is KGHSH and CDR2 LQKENI. The CDR3 loop spans 19 amino acids. Full variable domain (rest looked up from reference TRBV18 and TRBJ1-1): NAGVMQNPRHLVRRRGQEARLRCSPMKGHSHVYWYRQLPEEGLKFMVYLQKENIIDESGMPKERFSAEFPKEGPSILRIQQVVRGDSAAYFCASSPTSGQSFFMNTEAFFGQGTRLTVV.

In nucleotides, the CDR3 is TGTGCCAGCCTGGGAGACGGCGAAGAGCAGTACTTC. Translating gives CASLGDGEEQYF. This chain links TRBV6-5 with TRBJ2-7; a possible D gene is TRBD2 (5 bases). The CDR3 has 12 amino acids. Germline V gives CDR1 MNHEY, CDR2 SVGAGI. Between the trimmed V and J ends, which lost 8 bases and 7 bases, there was a span of 15 bases.

This clone was counted between two and nine times. The gene calls are TRBV18 and TRBJ1-5; weak D call: TRBD1 (6 bases). Germline CDR1 KGHSH, CDR2 LQKENI. Trimming took 4 bases from V and 0 from J, leaving 13 bases between them. The CDR3 covers 16 residues. CDR3 residues: CASSLAGTRSNQPQHF. The DNA for the CDR3 is TGTGCCAGCTCACTCGCCGGGACACGTAGCAATCAGCCCCAGCATTTT.

This clone has only one observation. The V gene is TRBV28, the J gene TRBJ2-3, with a tentative D call TRBD2 (6 bases). Trimming stripped 6 bases from V and 1 base from J, with 11 bases between. This CDR3 region has 14 residues. CDR1 is MDHEN and CDR2 is SYDVKM in the germline V gene. CDR3 DNA sequence: TGTGCCAGCAGGCGGGATAGCGGCACAGATACGCAGTATTTT. It specifies CASRRDSGTDTQYF.

The rearrangement links TRBV7-8 to TRBJ1-3; D remains unclear. The germline V and J ends were trimmed by 6 bases and 1 base, with 16 bases remaining between them. The germline CDR1 and CDR2 sequences are SGHVS and FQNEAQ. The CDR3 contains 16 residues. DNA of the CDR3: TGTGCCAGCAGTCGCCCCCAGGCGCTGTCTGGAAACACCATATATTTT. As protein: CASSRPQALSGNTIYF.

The V call is TRBV27, the J call TRBJ1-2, with no clear D. Trimming left V 0 bases short and J 4 bases short, with 15 bases between. Germline CDR1 and CDR2: MNHEY and SMNVEV (reference sequence). The CDR3 has 16 amino acids. CDR3 coding DNA: TGTGCCAGCAGTTTATCCGGGGTCCAGACCATCTATGGCTACACCTTC. Amino acid sequence: CASSLSGVQTIYGYTF.

This sequence joins TRBV20-1 and TRBJ2-1; TRBD2 matches at 8 bases. With V trimmed by 6 bases and J by 9 bases, 4 bases remained unmatched. CDR3 length: 11 residues. Germline V gene lookup returns CDR1 DFQATT and CDR2 SNEGSKA (reference sequence). As DNA, the CDR3 is TGCAGTGCCCTGCGGGGGGTTGAGCAGTTCTTC. Amino acid sequence: CSALRGVEQFF.

CDR3 sequence: CASSESPGNFNEQFF. CDR3 sequence (DNA): TGCGCCAGCAGTGAGTCTCCAGGGAATTTCAATGAGCAGTTCTTC. This chain uses TRBV10-2 with TRBJ2-1; D is possibly TRBD1 (5 bases). Per germline, CDR1 WSHSY and CDR2 SAAADI. The ends were cut back, 0 bases at V and 6 bases at J, with 12 bases in the middle. The CDR3 totals 15 residues.

This clone was recorded once. The CDR3 DNA follows: TGTGCCAGCTCGAGACAGGGGCTCCCCTACGAGCAGTACTTC. Translation gives CASSRQGLPYEQYF. The V call is TRBV6-5, the J call TRBJ2-7, with 8 bases that match TRBD1. V lost 8 bases, J lost 2 bases, and 8 bases stayed unmatched. Germline CDR1 MNHEY, CDR2 SVGAGI. The CDR3 spans 14 residues.

This clone was counted a single time. The chain uses TRBV27 and TRBJ1-5; tentative D call: TRBD1 (6 bases). Germline V gene sequence: CDR1 MNHEY, CDR2 SMNVEV (reference sequence). CDR3 length: 15 residues. The ends were cut back, 5 bases at V and 3 bases at J, with 14 bases in the middle. The CDR3 here is CASSRIQGINQPQHF. The CDR3 nucleotides are TGTGCCAGCAGTAGGATACAGGGAATCAATCAGCCCCAGCATTTT.

This chain joins TRBV7-8 and TRBJ1-5; the match to TRBD1 covers 8 bases. The junction had 8 bases not matched to a gene; V was cut back by 4 bases and J by 0 bases. The germline V gene encodes CDR1 SGHVS and CDR2 FQNEAQ. The CDR3 sequence is 17 residues long. The CDR3 sequence is CASSSGQGRYSNQPQHF. CDR3 bases: TGTGCCAGCAGCTCCGGACAGGGACGGTATAGCAATCAGCCCCAGCATTTT.

The chain recombines TRBV30 with TRBJ2-7, with D possibly being TRBD2 (6 bases). Germline CDR1 GTSNPN, CDR2 SVGIG (reference sequence). This CDR3 spans 14 amino acids. Trimming removed 2 bases from V and 3 bases from J, with 14 bases in between. CDR3 protein: CAWSTGGASYEQYF. Written as DNA, the CDR3 is TGTGCCTGGAGTACAGGAGGGGCAAGCTACGAGCAGTACTTC.

The V call is TRBV4-2, the J call TRBJ2-5; D might be TRBD2 (6 bases). The germline V gene encodes CDR1 LGHNA and CDR2 YNFKEQ. This CDR3 is built from 15 residues. Trimming pared 0 bases from V and 5 bases from J, leaving 13 bases between. The CDR3 DNA is TGTGCCAGCAGCCAAGAGTCGGGAGAAGGGGAGACCCAGTACTTC. This encodes CASSQESGEGETQYF.

This sequence joins TRBV5-5 and TRBJ1-5; TRBD1 aligns across 8 bases. The J segment lost 1 base and the V segment lost 3 bases, leaving 12 bases of the junction unmatched. Germline values: CDR1 SGHKS, CDR2 YYEKEE (reference sequence). The CDR3 extends over 18 amino acids. CDR3 sequence reads: CASSSGQGTMRSNQPQHF. The CDR3 nucleotides are TGTGCCAGCAGCTCTGGACAGGGAACTATGCGGAGCAATCAGCCCCAGCATTTT.

The chain has TRBV27 and TRBJ2-3; 7 nucleotides agree with TRBD2. V lost 3 bases, J lost 5 bases, and 5 bases stayed unmatched. Germline V CDR1 and CDR2: MNHEY, SMNVEV (reference sequence). This CDR3 is 14 amino acids long. The CDR3 loop reads CASSFGLAVDTQYF. CDR3 nucleotide sequence: TGTGCCAGCAGTTTTGGCCTAGCGGTAGATACGCAGTATTTT.

V usage is TRBV5-6 and J usage is TRBJ1-2; D perhaps matches TRBD1 (5 bases). V was cut by 0 bases and J by 8 bases, with 8 bases left in between. The V gene's germline CDR1 is SGHDT and CDR2 YYEEEE. This CDR3 region has 12 residues. This CDR3 is CASSLAREGYTF. The CDR3 DNA is TGTGCCAGCAGCTTGGCCAGGGAAGGCTACACCTTC. Filled out from reference TRBV5-6 and TRBJ1-2, the complete variable domain reads DAGVTQSPTHLIKTRGQQVTLRCSPKSGHDTVSWYQQALGQGPQFIFQYYEEEERQRGNFPDRFSGHQFPNYSSELNVNALLLGDSALYLCASSLAREGYTFGSGTRLTVV.

The gene calls are TRBV7-9 and TRBJ2-3; 13 bases are shared with TRBD2. The CDR3 consists of 16 residues. The V and J ends lost 5 bases and 2 bases, in that order; junction bases with no gene match: 4. From germline, CDR1 is SEHNR and CDR2 FQNEAQ (reference sequence). CDR3 in amino acids: CASSKTSGGTTDTQYF. Here the CDR3 DNA reads TGTGCCAGCAGCAAGACTAGCGGGGGGACCACAGATACGCAGTATTTT.

This chain joins TRBV10-3 and TRBJ1-5; weak D call: TRBD1 (5 bases). The CDR3 runs 17 residues. Looked up from germline, CDR1 is ENHRY and CDR2 is SYGVKD. V was trimmed by 0 bases and J by 0 bases, leaving 12 bases between them. CDR3 in amino acids: CAISESLGGYSNQPQHF. The CDR3 region has the DNA TGTGCCATCAGTGAGTCCTTGGGGGGTTATAGCAATCAGCCCCAGCATTTT.

The V and J genes are TRBV18 and TRBJ1-1; 7 bases are shared with TRBD1. Unmatched junction bases numbered 5, after V lost 2 bases and J lost 5 bases. The CDR3 covers 14 residues. From germline, CDR1 is KGHSH and CDR2 LQKENI. CDR3 DNA: TGTGCCAGCTCACCAAACCTCAGGGGGACTGAAGCTTTCTTT. Protein: CASSPNLRGTEAFF.

This rearrangement joins TRBV7-9 to TRBJ1-1; no reliable D call. CDR1 SEHNR and CDR2 FQNEAQ come from the germline V gene (reference sequence). There are 13 residues in the CDR3. V dropped 6 bases and J dropped 3 bases, with 11 bases sitting between them. The CDR3 DNA reads TGTGCCAGCAGTTTGGGGAGGTACACTGAAGCTTTCTTT. Its protein product is CASSLGRYTEAFF. Variable domain in full (rest from reference TRBV7-9 and TRBJ1-1): DTGVSQNPRHKITKRGQNVTFRCDPISEHNRLYWYRQTLGQGPEFLTYFQNEAQLEKSRLLSDRFSAERPKGSFSTLEIQRTEQGDSAMYLCASSLGRYTEAFFGQGTRLTVV.

The J gene is TRBJ1-2, the V gene TRBV28; tentatively, D is TRBD1 (5 bases). From germline, CDR1 is MDHEN and CDR2 SYDVKM. V shed 5 bases and J shed 8 bases, with 12 bases lying between them. There are 12 residues in the CDR3. The CDR3 coding sequence is TGTGCCAGCAGTCTCCAGGGAGGGGGCTACACCTTC. Translation: CASSLQGGGYTF.

The chain carries TRBV4-1 and TRBJ2-5; D gene unclear. Germline-derived CDR1 and CDR2 are MGHRA and YSYEKL. CDR3 length: 14 residues. The germline V and J ends were trimmed by 4 bases and 5 bases, with 14 bases remaining between them. CDR3 coding DNA: TGCGCCAGCAGCCTTCGAGCGTTCTTGGAGACCCAGTACTTC. Translation: CASSLRAFLETQYF.

The rearrangement joins TRBV2 to TRBJ1-1; 8 bases map to TRBD1. The trim removed 6 bases at V and 1 base at J, leaving 7 bases unmatched. Per the germline V gene, CDR1 is SNHLY and CDR2 is FYNNEI. There are 15 residues in the CDR3. In nucleotides, the CDR3 is TGTGCCAGCAGATCGACCGGGACAGGGAACACTGAAGCTTTCTTT. It specifies CASRSTGTGNTEAFF.

The rearrangement uses TRBV5-4 and TRBJ1-4; 7 bases line up with TRBD1. The germline CDR1 and CDR2 sequences are SGHNT and YYREEE (reference sequence). The CDR3 sequence is 17 residues long. V shed 0 bases, J shed 7 bases, and the junction held 12 bases outside the gene matches. The CDR3 sequence: CASSLDPLGRGSEKLFF. CDR3 DNA: TGTGCCAGCAGCTTGGACCCTTTGGGCAGGGGGAGTGAAAAACTGTTTTTT.

The chain is built from TRBV7-2 and TRBJ2-7; D is perhaps TRBD2 (6 bases). Trimming left V 0 bases short and J 6 bases short, with 12 bases between. Germline V gives CDR1 SGHTA, CDR2 FQGNSA. This CDR3 has 14 residues. The CDR3 region has the DNA TGTGCCAGCAGCTTAGCCGGAGGGCCCTTCGAGCAGTACTTC. Amino acid sequence: CASSLAGGPFEQYF.

This clone was picked up a small number of times. This chain uses TRBV5-6 with TRBJ2-5; a possible D gene is TRBD1 (5 bases). This CDR3 region has 16 residues. The V and J ends lost 1 base and 3 bases respectively, with 16 bases between them. CDR1 and CDR2 (germline): SGHDT, YYEEEE. CDR3 amino acids: CASSLLVGRAKETQYF. The CDR3 nucleotides are TGTGCCAGCAGCTTGTTAGTGGGGCGCGCGAAAGAGACCCAGTACTTC.

The table lists this clone with a count of one. This chain joins TRBV5-4 and TRBJ2-3, with 7 bases identical to TRBD2. This CDR3 has 15 residues. Germline loops: CDR1 SGHNT, CDR2 YYREEE (reference sequence). Trimming removed 3 bases from V and 3 bases from J; junction bases left unmatched: 7. The CDR3, as DNA: TGTGCCAGCAGCTCGTGGGGACTACGAACAGATACGCAGTATTTT. Encoded protein: CASSSWGLRTDTQYF.